This T cell receptor beta chain was sequenced for a study of early T cells in non-severe SARS-CoV-2 infection. About the study: Sequencing of unsorted whole blood was done on bulk RNA, leaving chains unpaired.

Study-level results: Matching against VDJdb likely underestimated virus-specific expansions, favoring anti-spike CD8.

V lost 6 bases, J lost 8 bases, and 22 bases lay in between. The CDR3 sequence is 15 residues long. Individual cDNA molecules were tagged with unique molecular identifiers. Each CDR3 protein is one row after TCRdb ran MiXCR on the 5' RACE reads. This sample carries around 88,000 distinct CDR3 sequences, approximately 15% of them seen once, and the ten largest clones take 5.5% to 8%. Points on this clonotype: Its antigen is unknown.

The sequenced sample was whole blood. The chain employs TRBV12-3 or TRBV12-4 and TRBJ1-2; weak D call: TRBD1 (6 bases). This clonotype was sampled from an adult who was a healthcare worker with PCR-confirmed SARS-CoV-2 infection or an uninfected control (not recorded which). The CDR3: CASSLSSDRRQGYTF. The CDR3 region has the DNA TGTGCCAGCAGCCTCTCCTCTGACAGGAGGCAAGGCTACACCTTC.